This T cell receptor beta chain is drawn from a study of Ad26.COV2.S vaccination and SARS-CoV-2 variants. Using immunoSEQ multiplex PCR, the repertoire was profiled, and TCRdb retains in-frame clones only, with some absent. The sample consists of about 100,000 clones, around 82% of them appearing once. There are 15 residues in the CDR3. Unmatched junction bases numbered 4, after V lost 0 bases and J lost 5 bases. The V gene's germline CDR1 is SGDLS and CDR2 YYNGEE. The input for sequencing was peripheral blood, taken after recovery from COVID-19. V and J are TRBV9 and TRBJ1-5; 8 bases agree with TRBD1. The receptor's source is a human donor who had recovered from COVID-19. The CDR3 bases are TGTGCCAGCAGCGTAGGGACAGGGACCCATCAGCCCCAGCATTTT. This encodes CASSVGTGTHQPQHF.